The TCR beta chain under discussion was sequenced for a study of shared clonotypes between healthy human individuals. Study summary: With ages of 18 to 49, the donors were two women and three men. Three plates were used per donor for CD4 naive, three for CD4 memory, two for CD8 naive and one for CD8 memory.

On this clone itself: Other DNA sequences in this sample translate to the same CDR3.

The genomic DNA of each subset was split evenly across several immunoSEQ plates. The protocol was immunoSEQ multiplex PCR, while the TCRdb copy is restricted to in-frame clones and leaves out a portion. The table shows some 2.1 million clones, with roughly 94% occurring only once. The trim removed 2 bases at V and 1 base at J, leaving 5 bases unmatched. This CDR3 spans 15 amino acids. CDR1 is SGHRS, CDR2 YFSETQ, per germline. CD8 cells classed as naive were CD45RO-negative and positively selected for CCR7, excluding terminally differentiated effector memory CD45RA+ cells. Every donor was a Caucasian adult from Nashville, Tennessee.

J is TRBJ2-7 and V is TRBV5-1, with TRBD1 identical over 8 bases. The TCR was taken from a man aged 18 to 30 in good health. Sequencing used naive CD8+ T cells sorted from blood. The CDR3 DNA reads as TGCGCCAGCAGCTTAGGGCAGGGGGCGTCCTACGAGCAGTACTTC. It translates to CASSLGQGASYEQYF.